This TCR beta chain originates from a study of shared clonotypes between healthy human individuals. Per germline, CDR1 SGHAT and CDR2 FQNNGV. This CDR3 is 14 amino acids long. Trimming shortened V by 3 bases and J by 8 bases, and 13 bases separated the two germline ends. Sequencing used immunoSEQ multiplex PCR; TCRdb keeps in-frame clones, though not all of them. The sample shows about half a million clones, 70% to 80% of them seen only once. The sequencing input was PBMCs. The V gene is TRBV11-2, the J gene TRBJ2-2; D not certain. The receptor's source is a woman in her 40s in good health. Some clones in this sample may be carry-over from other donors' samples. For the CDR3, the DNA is TGTGCCAGCAGCTTTCGGACCTCTGGGGGGGAGCTGTTTTTT. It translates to CASSFRTSGGELFF. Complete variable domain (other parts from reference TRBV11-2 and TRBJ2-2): EAGVAQSPRYKIIEKRQSVAFWCNPISGHATLYWYQQILGQGPKLLIQFQNNGVVDDSQLPKDRFSAERLKGVDSTLKIQPAKLEDSAVYLCASSFRTSGGELFFGEGSRLTVL.